This T cell receptor (beta chain) originates from a study of shared clonotypes between healthy human individuals. Note on this clone: The target antigen is unknown.

Findings of the study overall: What limited the represented genetic and exposure-history diversity was the small number of donors. Generally, naive subsets came out with larger estimated richness than memory subsets.

The assay was run at deep level. Profiled with immunoSEQ multiplex PCR; TCRdb holds only in-frame clones, not every one. The table includes about 120,000 clones, around two thirds detected once. The sample comprised memory CD8+ T cells sorted from blood. This sample's subset: CD45RO+ cells pooled with CCR7-negative TemRA cells. This TCR came from a young woman in good health.

The DNA for the CDR3 is TGTGCCAGCAGTTTCTTTACTAGGCGAGACGGCTATGGCTACACCTTC. It is translated as CASSFFTRRDGYGYTF. The rearrangement links TRBV28 to TRBJ1-2; no firm D call. This CDR3 has 16 residues. The ends were cut back, 3 bases at V and 4 bases at J, with 18 bases in the middle. CDR1 is MDHEN, CDR2 SYDVKM, per germline.